Given below is one T cell receptor (beta chain) in context. Its antigen remains undetermined. Base qualities are not recorded, but no much larger clone differs from it by a single base. For TCR beta library preparation, about 2 micrograms of genomic DNA were isolated from cryopreserved PBMCs. Longitudinal blood samples from CLL patients on ibrutinib monotherapy underwent high-throughput TCR beta sequencing. The patients were enrolled in a single-center, open-label phase 2 trial of ibrutinib monotherapy. The data were taken from a study of cytotoxic CD8 clonotypes in ibrutinib-treated CLL (dated by TCRdb to about 2021). As for the study more broadly: The cohort was composed of under 12 relapsed/refractory and about 15 treatment-naive patients; IGHV unmutated status was identified in approximately 17 patients. Longitudinal samples were available for about 30% of the 86 trial participants. Every remission and progressive disease sample was obtained while ibrutinib was still being received by the patients. Response samples were obtained after a median of roughly 13 months of treatment, with a range of roughly 6 to 40 months. On average, each sample yielded 250,000 to 300,000 productive templates and 85,000 to 95,000 productive rearrangements. Cryopreserved peripheral blood mononuclear cells were collected before treatment, at response, and at either disease progression or sustained remission. Responses were partial in some 24 patients and complete in 2; after median 68 months follow-up, about 14 stayed in remission and roughly twelve progressed.

Broad study findings and their caveats: Sampling times were not matched between patients in sustained remission and patients whose disease was progressing, and lymph node repertoires were not examined. At ibrutinib response clonality went up, during sustained remission it held steady, and at progression it dropped back toward baseline. Public clonotypes were rare and either shrank or stayed stable during treatment, and the rise in clonality at ibrutinib response reflected expansion of private clonotypes. At baseline, clonality was higher than in age-matched healthy donors and showed a strong correlation with circulating CD8+ T-cell counts.

On a MiSeq, deep resolution sequencing aimed for a depth between 1 in 1 million and 1 in 200,000 T cells, with each clonotype covered about 9.2x on average. The immunoSEQ hsTCRB Kit was used to generate TCR beta libraries. On the study's bioinformatics: Data were analyzed with ImmunoSEQ Data Assistant and ImmunoSEQ Analyzer, with V, D and J genes assigned per IMGT definitions. Clonality, which ranges from 0 to 1, was calculated by subtracting the normalized Shannon entropy of productive rearrangement frequencies from one. Public clonotype analysis was restricted to overrepresented clonotypes comprising at least 0.05% of each patient's repertoire. About a dozen age-matched healthy donor repertoires from immuneACCESS served as clonality controls. The table was pulled from immuneACCESS by TCRdb, which kept in-frame rearrangements only. Such tables lose some clones; where checked, under half of the loss comes from unresolved V genes, and the rest has no known cause. That table is the source of V, J and clone size, and D and trimming were worked out from the DNA. The sample table contains hundreds of thousands of clones; only one count was recorded for 67% of them. The top ten hold around 6.5% of the sample.

Specimen: PBMCs, collected after 36 months of ibrutinib treatment. The clonotype originates from a human donor with chronic lymphocytic leukemia.

The sequence in DNA is TGTGCCAGTAGTATAGATCCTCACTCGGGGACAGGGATCTATGGCTACACCTTC. Its protein product is CASSIDPHSGTGIYGYTF. The chain links TRBV19 with TRBJ1-2; TRBD1 lines up with 9 middle nucleotides. CDR1 and CDR2 are read off the germline V gene (reference sequence) as LNHDA and SQIVND. CDR3 length: 18 amino acids, cysteine to phenylalanine. Solely the CDR3 DNA is kept, with 54 bases framed from the first base. Trimming removed 0 bases from V and 4 bases from J; the gene matches leave 12 bases unexplained.